This entry lists 23 T cell receptor beta chains sequenced from one sample in a study of control samples from healthy donors and cancer patients. Produced via immunoSEQ multiplex PCR; TCRdb's table is partial and in-frame only. The table lists around 68,000 clones, roughly 82% of them singletons. The sequenced material came from blood. The receptors come from a man aged 50 to 60 in good health.

This chain uses TRBV7-8 with TRBJ2-7; 10 nucleotides match TRBD1. The CDR3 sequence is 15 residues long. After removal of 5 bases from V and 6 bases from J, the junction contained 10 bases not matched to a gene. Germline CDR1 and CDR2: SGHVS and FQNEAQ. CDR3 in DNA: TGTGCCAGCAGCACGAGACAGGGGGCCCTACGCGAGCAGTACTTC. This gives the protein CASSTRQGALREQYF.

CDR3 nucleotides: TGTGCCTGGAGTGTACTCAGGGGAGGGCCCGGGGAGCTGTTTTTT. Amino acid sequence: CAWSVLRGGPGELFF. The chain combines TRBV30 with TRBJ2-2, with D possibly matching TRBD2 (7 bases). The CDR3 runs to 15 residues. V was clipped by 0 bases and J by 6 bases, with 14 bases between them. CDR1 is GTSNPN and CDR2 is SVGIG in the germline V gene (reference sequence).

The chain employs TRBV7-8 and TRBJ1-2, with D maybe TRBD1 (5 bases). This CDR3 has 15 residues. V shed 0 bases and J shed 2 bases, with 10 bases lying between them. Germline V gene lookup returns CDR1 SGHVS and CDR2 FQNEAQ. The CDR3 DNA reads TGTGCCAGCAGCTTAGCCCCCAGGGAAAACTATGGCTACACCTTC. Translating gives CASSLAPRENYGYTF.

The chain uses TRBV12-3 or TRBV12-4 and TRBJ2-7, with D perhaps matching TRBD2 (5 bases). V was cut by 7 bases and J by 4 bases, with 11 bases left in between. The CDR3 is made up of 12 amino acids. Here the CDR3 DNA reads TGTGCCAGCACCGCGGACTGGTACGAGCAGTACTTC. Translated, it gives CASTADWYEQYF.

The rearrangement uses TRBV6-2 or TRBV6-3 and TRBJ2-1; 10 nucleotides align to TRBD2. Losses at the gene ends were 2 bases for V and 6 bases for J; bases not matched to a gene: 10. Germline-derived CDR1 and CDR2 are MNHEY and SVGEGT. This CDR3 has 17 residues. CDR3 in amino acids: CASSYNKPRTSGNEQFF. Written as DNA, the CDR3 is TGTGCCAGCAGTTACAACAAACCACGGACTAGCGGCAATGAGCAGTTCTTC.

V gene TRBV10-2 combines with J gene TRBJ1-6; 10 bases match TRBD1. The CDR3 extends over 17 amino acids. Trimming took 0 bases from V and 8 from J; bases not matched to a gene: 7. Germline assignment: CDR1 WSHSY and CDR2 SAAADI. The CDR3 DNA is TGCGCCAGCAGTGAGTCCCCCGGGACAGGGGCTGATTCACCCCTCCACTTT. Translated: CASSESPGTGADSPLHF.

The rearrangement uses TRBV9 and TRBJ1-2, with 7 bases fitting TRBD1. Germline V CDR1 and CDR2: SGDLS, YYNGEE. J was trimmed by 2 bases and V by 0 bases; bases with no gene match: 4. The CDR3 extends over 15 amino acids. CDR3 residues: CASSVESRGNYGYTF. In DNA form, the CDR3 reads TGTGCCAGCAGCGTAGAGTCCAGGGGGAACTATGGCTACACCTTC.

This sequence joins TRBV18 and TRBJ1-1, with D unresolved. This CDR3 is 15 amino acids long. Trimming took off 3 bases at V and 1 base at J, with 12 bases between the two ends. Germline assignment: CDR1 KGHSH and CDR2 LQKENI. The CDR3 DNA reads TGTGCCAGCTCACCTCCCAATCGGGAGAACACTGAAGCTTTCTTT. Translated: CASSPPNRENTEAFF.

This rearrangement joins TRBV18 to TRBJ2-6; no firm D call. The CDR3 runs to 16 residues. Germline V CDR1 and CDR2: KGHSH, LQKENI. V lost 4 bases and J lost 0, with 10 bases in between. CDR3 nucleotide sequence: TGTGCCAGCTCACTTTCCGAAAGCTCTGGGGCCAACGTCCTGACTTTC. Amino acids: CASSLSESSGANVLTF.

The V and J genes are TRBV2 and TRBJ2-5; perhaps TRBD2 as D (5 bases). CDR1 is SNHLY, CDR2 FYNNEI, per germline. V lost 4 bases and J 4 bases, leaving 13 bases between the germline ends. There are 14 residues in the CDR3. The chain's CDR3 is CASSVSGSGETQYF. The CDR3, as DNA: TGTGCCAGCAGTGTCTCGGGGTCCGGAGAGACCCAGTACTTC.

The chain links TRBV19 to TRBJ1-4, with 9 bases lining up with TRBD1. V was pared by 6 bases and J by 7 bases, with 6 bases of the junction left unmatched. Looked up from germline, CDR1 is LNHDA and CDR2 is SQIVND (reference sequence). This CDR3 is 14 amino acids long. The CDR3 region has the DNA TGTGCCAGTAGCATGGGACAGGGCGGTGAAAAACTGTTTTTT. Translated: CASSMGQGGEKLFF.

The chain is built from TRBV4-3 and TRBJ2-5; TRBD1 aligns across 9 bases. The CDR3 is 16 amino acids. V was clipped by 3 bases and J by 10 bases; unmatched bases: 15. CDR1 is LGHNA, CDR2 YSLEER, per germline. CDR3 in amino acids: CASSHLTGQGGSNQYF. The DNA for the CDR3 is TGCGCCAGCAGCCACCTAACGGGACAGGGAGGGAGTAACCAGTACTTC.

J is TRBJ1-2 and V is TRBV5-6; D perhaps matches TRBD1 (5 bases). Germline CDR1 reads SGHDT; CDR2 reads YYEEEE. The CDR3 spans 12 residues. The V and J ends lost 4 bases and 4 bases respectively, with 8 bases between them. CDR3 loop: CASSKTVYGYTF. The CDR3 bases are TGTGCCAGCAGCAAGACAGTCTATGGCTACACCTTC.

The J gene is TRBJ1-1, the V gene TRBV9, with TRBD1 matching 7 bases. Germline loops: CDR1 SGDLS, CDR2 YYNGEE. V was clipped by 3 bases and J by 10 bases; unmatched bases: 6. The CDR3 consists of 12 residues. The CDR3 loop reads CASSATGQRAFF. The CDR3 DNA reads TGTGCCAGCAGCGCCACGGGACAGAGAGCTTTCTTT.

This clone was picked up a small number of times. V is TRBV4-3 and J is TRBJ1-1; D possibly corresponds to TRBD1 (5 bases). V lost 3 bases and J lost 1, with 9 bases in between. The length of the CDR3 is 14 residues. Germline V gene lookup returns CDR1 LGHNA and CDR2 YSLEER. CDR3 protein: CASSQAGENTEAFF. The CDR3 nucleotides are TGCGCCAGCAGCCAGGCGGGGGAGAACACTGAAGCTTTCTTT.

The V call is TRBV6-2 or TRBV6-3, the J call TRBJ2-5; no firm D call. The length of the CDR3 is 14 residues. The germline V and J ends were trimmed by 5 bases and 9 bases, with 19 bases remaining between them. Per the germline V gene, CDR1 is MNHEY and CDR2 is SVGEGT. This chain's CDR3 is CASSVRPFSDAQYF. The DNA for the CDR3 is TGTGCCAGCAGTGTCAGACCGTTTTCTGATGCCCAGTACTTC.

This sequence joins TRBV11-2 and TRBJ2-1; TRBD2 aligns across 9 bases. The germline gives CDR1 SGHAT, CDR2 FQNNGV. CDR3 length: 16 amino acids. Germline trimming cut 0 bases from V and 7 bases from J; bases unmatched to any gene: 7. CDR3 DNA sequence: TGTGCCAGCAGCTTAGATAGGGCGGGAGGGGTAAATGAGCAGTTCTTC. Protein: CASSLDRAGGVNEQFF. Using reference TRBV11-2 and TRBJ2-1 for the parts outside the CDR3, the full variable domain is EAGVAQSPRYKIIEKRQSVAFWCNPISGHATLYWYQQILGQGPKLLIQFQNNGVVDDSQLPKDRFSAERLKGVDSTLKIQPAKLEDSAVYLCASSLDRAGGVNEQFFGPGTRLTVL.

This chain uses TRBV10-3 with TRBJ2-7; no clear D gene. Germline V gene sequence: CDR1 ENHRY, CDR2 SYGVKD. This CDR3 has 15 residues. V lost 0 bases and J 5 bases, leaving 14 bases between the germline ends. CDR3: CAISESPGNKNEQYF. CDR3 nucleotide sequence: TGTGCCATCAGTGAGTCGCCAGGTAATAAGAACGAGCAGTACTTC.

The chain employs TRBV7-2 and TRBJ2-1; D call uncertain. This CDR3 comprises 11 residues. CDR1 SGHTA and CDR2 FQGNSA come from the germline V gene. V lost 4 bases and J 10 bases, leaving 8 bases between the germline ends. The CDR3 bases are TGTGCCAGCAGCTCTGGTGGGGAGCAGTTCTTC. Amino acid sequence: CASSSGGEQFF.

This sequence joins TRBV12-3 or TRBV12-4 and TRBJ1-6, with 9 bases that match TRBD1. The V gene end was trimmed by 10 bases and the J gene end by 5 bases; junction bases not matched to a gene: 3. This CDR3 has 13 amino acids. The DNA of the CDR3 is TGTGCCACCGGGACAGGGCATAATTCACCCCTCCACTTT. Its translation: CATGTGHNSPLHF.

This chain uses TRBV21-1 with TRBJ2-6. TRBV21-1 is given as a pseudogene. This CDR3 has 17 residues. The CDR3 spells CASSLDIRSPGANVLTF. CDR3 sequence (DNA): TGTGCCAGCAGCCTAGACATCAGATCTCCTGGGGCCAACGTCCTGACTTTC.

The chain joins TRBV19 to TRBJ2-2; TRBD1 aligns across 9 bases. Germline V gene data show CDR1 as LNHDA and CDR2 as SQIVND (reference sequence). Germline trimming cut 5 bases from V and 7 bases from J; bases unmatched to any gene: 5. The CDR3 consists of 14 residues. DNA of the CDR3: TGTGCCAGTAGTCGGGGACAGGGAAGCGGGGAGCTGTTTTTT. It codes for CASSRGQGSGELFF.

CDR3 region: CASSHLGQTNTEAFF. The CDR3 region has the DNA TGTGCCAGCAGCCACCTGGGACAGACAAACACTGAAGCTTTCTTT. The rearrangement uses TRBV14 and TRBJ1-1; 7 bases are a match to TRBD1. Germline V gene lookup returns CDR1 SGHDN and CDR2 FVKESK. The length of the CDR3 is 15 residues. Trimming at V came to 3 bases and at J to 2 bases, leaving 6 bases not matched to a gene.